This T cell receptor beta chain comes out of a study of blood T cell repertoires in COVID-19. The germline gives CDR1 LGHNA, CDR2 YNFKEQ. V was pared by 6 bases and J by 0 bases, with 17 bases between. The length of the CDR3 is 16 residues. The authors' processing: Reference gene primer amplification gave nucleated cell count estimates. The data were produced by immunoSEQ multiplex PCR, yet TCRdb's version contains in-frame clones alone and is incomplete. The D gene and trimming were derived from the DNA, and the V and J assignments and clone size from that table. The sample holds nearly 250,000 clones, approximately 86% seen once.

This receptor was identified in a woman in her fifties or sixties who had recovered from COVID-19. The chain links TRBV4-2 to TRBJ1-2, with a tentative D call TRBD1 (6 bases). The sequenced sample was peripheral blood. The CDR3 region is CASSQRTGYSNYGYTF. CDR3 DNA: TGTGCCAGCAGTCAAAGAACAGGGTATTCTAACTATGGCTACACCTTC.